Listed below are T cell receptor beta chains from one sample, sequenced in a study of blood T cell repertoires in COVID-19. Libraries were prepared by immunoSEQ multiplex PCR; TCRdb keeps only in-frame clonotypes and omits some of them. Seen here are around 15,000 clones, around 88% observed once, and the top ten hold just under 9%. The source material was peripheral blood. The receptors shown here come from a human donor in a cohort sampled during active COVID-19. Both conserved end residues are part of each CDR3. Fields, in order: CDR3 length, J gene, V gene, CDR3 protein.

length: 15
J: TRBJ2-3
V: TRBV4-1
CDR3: CASSLSGLSTDTQYF

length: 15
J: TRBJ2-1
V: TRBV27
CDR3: CASSFLAGGRSEQFF

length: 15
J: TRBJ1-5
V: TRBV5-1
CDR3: CASSPGGTGNQPQHF

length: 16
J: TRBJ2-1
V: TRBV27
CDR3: CASSPRLAVNYNEQFF

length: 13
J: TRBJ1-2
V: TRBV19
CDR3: CASSNQGSYGYTF

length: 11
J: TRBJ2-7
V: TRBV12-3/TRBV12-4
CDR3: CASSSYYEQYF

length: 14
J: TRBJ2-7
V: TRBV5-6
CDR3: CASSLFRGHYEQYF

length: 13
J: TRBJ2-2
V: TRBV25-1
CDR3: CASSELYTGELFF

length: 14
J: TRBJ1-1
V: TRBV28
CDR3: CASSPVQVNTEAFF

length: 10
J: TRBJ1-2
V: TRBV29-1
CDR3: CSVEDSGYTF

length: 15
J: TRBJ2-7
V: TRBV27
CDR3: CASRNYREGRGEQYF

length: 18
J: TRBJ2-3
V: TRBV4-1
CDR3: CASSPDAVAGGRTDTQYF

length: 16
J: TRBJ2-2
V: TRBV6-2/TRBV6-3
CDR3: CASSYGVAGNTGELFF

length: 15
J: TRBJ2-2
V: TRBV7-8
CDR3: CASSLGGTKTGELFF

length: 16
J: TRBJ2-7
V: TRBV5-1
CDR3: CASSLRPLDRSYEQYF

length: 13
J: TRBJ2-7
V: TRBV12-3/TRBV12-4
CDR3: CASRQSSLDEQYF

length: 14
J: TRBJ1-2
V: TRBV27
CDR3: CASRRPGTGEGYTF

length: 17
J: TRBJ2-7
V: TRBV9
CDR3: CASSSQSKTASYYEQYF

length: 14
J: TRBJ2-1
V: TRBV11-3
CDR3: CASSSLGSYNEQFF

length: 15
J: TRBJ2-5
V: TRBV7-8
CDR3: CASSTYRAPGKTQYF

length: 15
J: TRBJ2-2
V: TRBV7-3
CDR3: CASSLIGEATGELFF

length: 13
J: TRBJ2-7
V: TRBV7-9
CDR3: CASTSGRTYEQYF

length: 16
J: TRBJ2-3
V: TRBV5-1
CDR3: CASRGKPREIPDTQYF

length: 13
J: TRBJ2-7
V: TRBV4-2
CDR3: CASRQTGTAEQYF

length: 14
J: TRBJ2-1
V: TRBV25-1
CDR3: CASSVSGSRNEQFF